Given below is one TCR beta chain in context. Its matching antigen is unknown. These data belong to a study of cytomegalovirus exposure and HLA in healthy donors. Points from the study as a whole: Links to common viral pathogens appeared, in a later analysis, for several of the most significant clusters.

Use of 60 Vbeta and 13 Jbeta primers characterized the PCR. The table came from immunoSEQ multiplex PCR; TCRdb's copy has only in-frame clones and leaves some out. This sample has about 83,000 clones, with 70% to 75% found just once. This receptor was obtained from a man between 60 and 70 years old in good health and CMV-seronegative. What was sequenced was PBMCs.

CDR3 coding DNA: TGTGCCAGCAGCCAAAGGCGGTTCGAGACCCAGTACTTC. This codes for CASSQRRFETQYF. The gene calls are TRBV6-5 and TRBJ2-5; D is ambiguous. Per germline, CDR1 MNHEY and CDR2 SVGAGI. The CDR3 totals 13 residues. Trimming pared 6 bases from V and 5 bases from J, leaving 13 bases between.